This T cell receptor (beta chain) appears in the sequencing data of a study of blood T cell repertoires in COVID-19. About the study: Donors in the United States, Italy and Spain gave samples during acute or convalescent COVID-19. PBMCs, B-cell-depleted T cells, or T cells were the source of the cDNA or gDNA that made up the material.

CDR3 length equals 14 residues. The germline V gene encodes CDR1 GTSNPN and CDR2 SVGIG (reference sequence). V was cut by 4 bases and J by 2 bases, with 12 bases left in between. Method: immunoSEQ multiplex PCR; TCRdb's copy keeps in-frame clones and lacks some. Here the sample spans 300,000 to 350,000 clones, about nine tenths being singletons. Sequencing was done on a sample of peripheral blood. The genes are TRBV30 and TRBJ2-1, with D possibly matching TRBD2 (5 bases). This receptor was obtained from a man younger than 45 with COVID-19, enrolled during active disease. CDR3 in DNA: TGTGCCTGGATCCGAGGGAGAACCTACAATGAGCAGTTCTTC. As protein: CAWIRGRTYNEQFF.